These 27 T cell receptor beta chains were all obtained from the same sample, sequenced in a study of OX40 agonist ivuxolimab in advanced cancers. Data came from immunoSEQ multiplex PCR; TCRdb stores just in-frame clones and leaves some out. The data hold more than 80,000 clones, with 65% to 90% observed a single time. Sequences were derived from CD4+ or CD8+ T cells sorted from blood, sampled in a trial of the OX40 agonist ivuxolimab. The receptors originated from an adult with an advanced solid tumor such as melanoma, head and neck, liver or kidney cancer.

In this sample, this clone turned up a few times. The DNA for the CDR3 is TGTGCCAGCTCACCATCCGGGGAGGATGGCTACACCTTC. Residues: CASSPSGEDGYTF. The genes are TRBV18 and TRBJ1-2; no definite D call. Germline V gene sequence: CDR1 KGHSH, CDR2 LQKENI. V dropped 2 bases and J dropped 6 bases, with 10 bases sitting between them. CDR3 length: 13 amino acids.

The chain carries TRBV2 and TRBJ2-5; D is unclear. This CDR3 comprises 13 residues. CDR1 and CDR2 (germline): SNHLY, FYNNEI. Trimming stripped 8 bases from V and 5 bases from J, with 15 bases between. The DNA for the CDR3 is TGTGCCAGCGAATCGTATCTAAGGGAGACCCAGTACTTC. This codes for CASESYLRETQYF. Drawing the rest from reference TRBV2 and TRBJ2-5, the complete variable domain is EPEVTQTPSHQVTQMGQEVILRCVPISNHLYFYWYRQILGQKVEFLVSFYNNEISEKSEIFDDQFSVERPDGSNFTLKIRSTKLEDSAMYFCASESYLRETQYFGPGTRLLVL.

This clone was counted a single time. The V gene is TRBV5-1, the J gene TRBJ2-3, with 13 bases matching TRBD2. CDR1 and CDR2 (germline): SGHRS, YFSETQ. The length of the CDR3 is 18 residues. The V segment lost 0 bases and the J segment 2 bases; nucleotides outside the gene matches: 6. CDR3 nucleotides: TGCGCCAGCAGCTTGGGGACTAGCGGGAGAGGGGCCACAGATACGCAGTATTTT. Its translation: CASSLGTSGRGATDTQYF.

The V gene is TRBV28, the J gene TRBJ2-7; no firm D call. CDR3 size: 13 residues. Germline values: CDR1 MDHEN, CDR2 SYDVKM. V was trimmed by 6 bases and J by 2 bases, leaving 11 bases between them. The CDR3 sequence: CASRAPKTYEQYF. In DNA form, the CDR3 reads TGTGCCAGCAGGGCCCCAAAGACCTACGAGCAGTACTTC.

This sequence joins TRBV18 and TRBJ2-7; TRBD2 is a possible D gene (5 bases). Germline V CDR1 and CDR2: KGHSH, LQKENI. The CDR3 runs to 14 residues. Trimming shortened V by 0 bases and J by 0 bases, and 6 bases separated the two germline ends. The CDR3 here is CASSPPGSSYEQYF. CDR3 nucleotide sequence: TGTGCCAGCTCACCACCTGGGAGCTCCTACGAGCAGTACTTC. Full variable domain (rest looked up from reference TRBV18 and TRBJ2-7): NAGVMQNPRHLVRRRGQEARLRCSPMKGHSHVYWYRQLPEEGLKFMVYLQKENIIDESGMPKERFSAEFPKEGPSILRIQQVVRGDSAAYFCASSPPGSSYEQYFGPGTRLTVT.

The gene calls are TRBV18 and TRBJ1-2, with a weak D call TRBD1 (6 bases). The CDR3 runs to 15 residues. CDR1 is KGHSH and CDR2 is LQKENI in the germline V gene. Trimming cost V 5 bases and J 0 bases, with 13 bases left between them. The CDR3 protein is CASSEGQLANYGYTF. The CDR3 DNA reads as TGTGCCAGCTCAGAGGGACAACTAGCTAACTATGGCTACACCTTC.

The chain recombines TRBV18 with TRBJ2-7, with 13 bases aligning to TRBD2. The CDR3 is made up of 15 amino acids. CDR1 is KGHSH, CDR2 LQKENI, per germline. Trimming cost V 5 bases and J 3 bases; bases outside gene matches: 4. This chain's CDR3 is CASSDGTSGIYEQYF. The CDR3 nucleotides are TGTGCCAGCTCAGACGGGACTAGCGGGATCTACGAGCAGTACTTC.

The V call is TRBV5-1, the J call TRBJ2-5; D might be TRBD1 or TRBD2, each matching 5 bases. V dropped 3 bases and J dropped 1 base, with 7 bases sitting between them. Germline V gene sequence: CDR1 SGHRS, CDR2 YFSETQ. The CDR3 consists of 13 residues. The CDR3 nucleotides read TGCGCCAGCAGCTCGGGACCCCAAGAGACCCAGTACTTC. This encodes CASSSGPQETQYF.

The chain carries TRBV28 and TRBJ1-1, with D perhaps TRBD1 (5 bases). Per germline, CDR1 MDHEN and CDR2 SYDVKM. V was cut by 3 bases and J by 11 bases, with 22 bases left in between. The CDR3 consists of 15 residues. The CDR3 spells CASSFYVNLRDSAFF. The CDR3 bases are TGTGCCAGCAGTTTCTATGTTAACCTCCGGGACTCGGCTTTCTTT.

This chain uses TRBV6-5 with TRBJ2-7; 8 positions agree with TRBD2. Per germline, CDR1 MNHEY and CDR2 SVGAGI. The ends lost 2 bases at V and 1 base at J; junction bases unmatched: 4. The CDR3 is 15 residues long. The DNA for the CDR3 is TGTGCCAGCAGTTACAGAGCGGGAGAATCCTACGAGCAGTACTTC. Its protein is CASSYRAGESYEQYF.

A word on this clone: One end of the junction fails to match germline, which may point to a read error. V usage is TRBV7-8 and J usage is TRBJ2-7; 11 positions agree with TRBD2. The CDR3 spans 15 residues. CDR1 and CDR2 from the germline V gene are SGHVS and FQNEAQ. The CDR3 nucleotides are TGTGCCAGCAGCTTATCTCTAGCGGGAGGTTACGAGCAGCACTTC. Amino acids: CASSLSLAGGYEQHF.

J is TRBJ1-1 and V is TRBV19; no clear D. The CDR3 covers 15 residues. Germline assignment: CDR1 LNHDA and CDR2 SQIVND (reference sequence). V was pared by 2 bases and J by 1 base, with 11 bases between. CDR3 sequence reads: CASSISSGPNTEAFF. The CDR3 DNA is TGTGCCAGTAGTATATCGTCCGGACCGAACACTGAAGCTTTCTTT. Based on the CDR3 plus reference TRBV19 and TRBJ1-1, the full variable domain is DGGITQSPKYLFRKEGQNVTLSCEQNLNHDAMYWYRQDPGQGLRLIYYSQIVNDFQKGDIAEGYSVSREKKESFPLTVTSAQKNPTAFYLCASSISSGPNTEAFFGQGTRLTVV.

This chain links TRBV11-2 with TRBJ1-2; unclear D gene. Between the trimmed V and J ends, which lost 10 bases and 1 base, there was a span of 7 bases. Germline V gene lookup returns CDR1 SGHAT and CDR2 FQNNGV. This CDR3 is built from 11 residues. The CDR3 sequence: CATSINYGYTF. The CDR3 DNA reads TGTGCCACCTCGATTAACTATGGCTACACCTTC.

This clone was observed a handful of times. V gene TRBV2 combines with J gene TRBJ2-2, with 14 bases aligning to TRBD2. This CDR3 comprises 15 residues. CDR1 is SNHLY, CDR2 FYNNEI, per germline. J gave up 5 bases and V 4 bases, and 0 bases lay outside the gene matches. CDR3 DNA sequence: TGTGCCAGCAGTGGGACTAGCGGGAGGACCGGGGAGCTGTTTTTT. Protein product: CASSGTSGRTGELFF.

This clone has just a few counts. The chain's CDR3 is CASSERGTVGGYTF. The CDR3 DNA reads as TGTGCCAGCAGTGAACGCGGGACAGTCGGTGGCTACACCTTC. The chain recombines TRBV6-1 with TRBJ1-2, with 7 bases identical to TRBD1. V lost 2 bases, J lost 7 bases, and 7 bases stayed unmatched. Germline CDR1 is MNHNS and CDR2 is SASEGT. The CDR3 totals 14 residues.

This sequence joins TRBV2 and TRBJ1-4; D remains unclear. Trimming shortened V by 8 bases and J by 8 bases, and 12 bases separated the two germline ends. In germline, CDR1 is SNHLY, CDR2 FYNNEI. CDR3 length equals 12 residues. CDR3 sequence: CASSQPREKLFF. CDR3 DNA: TGTGCCAGCTCTCAGCCTCGGGAAAAACTGTTTTTT.

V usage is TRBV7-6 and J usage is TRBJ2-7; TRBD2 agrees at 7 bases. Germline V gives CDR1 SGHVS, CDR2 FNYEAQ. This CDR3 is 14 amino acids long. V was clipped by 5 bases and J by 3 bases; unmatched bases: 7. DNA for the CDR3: TGTGCCAGCAGCCAAAGGGACTACGGCTACGAGCAGTACTTC. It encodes CASSQRDYGYEQYF.

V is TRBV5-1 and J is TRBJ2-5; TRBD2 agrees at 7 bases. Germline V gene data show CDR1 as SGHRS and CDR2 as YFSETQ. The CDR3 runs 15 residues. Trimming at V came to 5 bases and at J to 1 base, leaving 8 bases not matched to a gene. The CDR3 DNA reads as TGCGCCAGCAGTACCGGGACTAACCTCCAAGAGACCCAGTACTTC. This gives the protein CASSTGTNLQETQYF. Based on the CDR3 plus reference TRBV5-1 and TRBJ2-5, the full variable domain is KAGVTQTPRYLIKTRGQQVTLSCSPISGHRSVSWYQQTPGQGLQFLFEYFSETQRNKGNFPGRFSGRQFSNSRSEMNVSTLELGDSALYLCASSTGTNLQETQYFGPGTRLLVL.

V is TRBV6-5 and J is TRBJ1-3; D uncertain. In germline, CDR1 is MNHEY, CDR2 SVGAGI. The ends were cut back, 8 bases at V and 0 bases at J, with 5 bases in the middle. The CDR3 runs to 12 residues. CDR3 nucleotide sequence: TGTGCCAGCCAGGACTCTGGAAACACCATATATTTT. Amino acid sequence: CASQDSGNTIYF.

In DNA form, the CDR3 reads TGTGCCAGCAGCCCCGGAGGGGGACTAGCGGGAAGTACGCAGTATTTT. Amino acid sequence: CASSPGGGLAGSTQYF. V is TRBV27 and J is TRBJ2-3; TRBD2 agrees at 13 bases. CDR3 size: 16 residues. Germline CDR1 is MNHEY and CDR2 is SMNVEV (reference sequence). The trim removed 6 bases at V and 8 bases at J, leaving 11 bases unmatched.

CDR3 region: CASSRGLAETSYEQYF. The DNA for the CDR3 is TGTGCCAGCAGCCGCGGACTAGCGGAGACCAGCTACGAGCAGTACTTC. The chain carries TRBV13 and TRBJ2-7; 10 bases align to TRBD2. Germline V gene data show CDR1 as PRHDT and CDR2 as FYEKMQ (reference sequence). The V segment lost 5 bases and the J segment 3 bases; nucleotides outside the gene matches: 10. The CDR3 extends over 16 amino acids.

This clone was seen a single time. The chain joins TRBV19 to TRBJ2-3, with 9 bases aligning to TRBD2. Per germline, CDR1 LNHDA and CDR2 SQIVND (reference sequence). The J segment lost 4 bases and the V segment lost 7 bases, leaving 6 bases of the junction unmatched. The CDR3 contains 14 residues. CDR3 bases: TGTGCCAGTAATCAGCGGGAGGCCCCAGATACGCAGTATTTT. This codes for CASNQREAPDTQYF.

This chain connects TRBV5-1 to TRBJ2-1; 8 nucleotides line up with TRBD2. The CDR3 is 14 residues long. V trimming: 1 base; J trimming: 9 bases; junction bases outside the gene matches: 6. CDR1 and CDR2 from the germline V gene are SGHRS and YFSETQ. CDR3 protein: CASSLSQRESEQFF. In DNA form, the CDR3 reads TGCGCCAGCAGCTTGTCCCAGCGGGAGTCTGAGCAGTTCTTC.

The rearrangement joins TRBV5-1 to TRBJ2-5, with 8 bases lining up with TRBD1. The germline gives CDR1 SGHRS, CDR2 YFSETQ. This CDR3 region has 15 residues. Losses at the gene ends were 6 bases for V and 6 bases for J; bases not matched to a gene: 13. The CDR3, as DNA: TGCGCCAGCACCCTTCTCCCGACAGGGGCGAAGACCCAGTACTTC. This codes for CASTLLPTGAKTQYF.

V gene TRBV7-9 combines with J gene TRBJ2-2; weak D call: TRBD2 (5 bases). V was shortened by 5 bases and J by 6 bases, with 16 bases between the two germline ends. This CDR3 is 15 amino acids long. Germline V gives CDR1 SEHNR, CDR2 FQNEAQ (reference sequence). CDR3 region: CASSQGAGEAGELFF. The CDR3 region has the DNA TGTGCCAGCAGCCAAGGAGCCGGGGAAGCCGGGGAGCTGTTTTTT.

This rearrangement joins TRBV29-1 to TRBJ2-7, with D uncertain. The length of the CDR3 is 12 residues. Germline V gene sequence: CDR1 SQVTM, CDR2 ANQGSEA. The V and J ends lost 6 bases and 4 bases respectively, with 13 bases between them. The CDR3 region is CSVISGGYEQYF. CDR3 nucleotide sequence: TGCAGCGTCATATCGGGTGGGTACGAGCAGTACTTC.

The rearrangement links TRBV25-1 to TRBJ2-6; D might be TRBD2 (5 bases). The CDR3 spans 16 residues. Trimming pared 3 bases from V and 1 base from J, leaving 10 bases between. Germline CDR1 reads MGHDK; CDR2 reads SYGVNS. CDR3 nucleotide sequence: TGTGCCAGCAGTGATCCGGGGATGTCTGGGGCCAACGTCCTGACTTTC. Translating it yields CASSDPGMSGANVLTF.